The 26 T cell receptor beta chains presented below share a single source sample, sequenced in a study of response to subunit inactivated influenza vaccine. MiXCR, run by TCRdb on the RT-PCR reads, gives a single entry per CDR3 protein. The sample records around 200,000 distinct CDR3 sequences, approximately 15% being singletons. This specimen consisted of CD8+ T cells sorted from PBMCs, obtained roughly 5 days after vaccination. All receptors come from a man in his fifties or sixties who received an inactivated influenza vaccine.

A few counts support this clonotype. This chain joins TRBV4-1 and TRBJ1-3, with D perhaps matching TRBD1 (5 bases). The V and J ends lost 3 bases and 13 bases respectively, with 19 bases between them. The germline CDR1 and CDR2 sequences are MGHRA and YSYEKL. The CDR3 sequence is 14 residues long. CDR3: CASSQPRSGPAIYF. CDR3 in DNA: TGCGCCAGCAGCCAGCCGAGATCAGGGCCAGCAATATATTTT.

V is TRBV20-1 and J is TRBJ2-3, with 7 bases fitting TRBD2. CDR3 length: 16 residues. J gave up 5 bases and V 5 bases, and 16 bases lay outside the gene matches. In germline, CDR1 is DFQATT, CDR2 SNEGSKA (reference sequence). This CDR3 is CSAPAFAGVPGDTQYF. CDR3 DNA sequence: TGCAGTGCTCCCGCCTTCGCGGGAGTCCCGGGAGATACGCAGTATTTT.

This clonotype turned up a few times. The CDR3 coding sequence is TGTGCCAGCAGCCCCCTCGGGACTAGCGAATACAATGAGCAGTTCTTC. Translating gives CASSPLGTSEYNEQFF. This chain uses TRBV6-2 or TRBV6-3 with TRBJ2-1; 10 nucleotides agree with TRBD2. V gave up 6 bases and J gave up 4 bases; unmatched junction bases: 9. The germline V gene has CDR1 MNHEY and CDR2 SVGEGT. The CDR3 is 16 amino acids.

The sample holds a few counts of this clonotype. The chain employs TRBV28 and TRBJ1-2, with 8 bases lining up with TRBD1. The V gene end was trimmed by 6 bases and the J gene end by 3 bases; junction bases not matched to a gene: 3. The CDR3 is 13 amino acids. Germline V gene sequence: CDR1 MDHEN, CDR2 SYDVKM. The DNA for the CDR3 is TGTGCCAGCAGACCACAGGGGGACTATGGCTACACCTTC. This sequence encodes CASRPQGDYGYTF.

There are a few counts of this clonotype. V gene TRBV24-1 combines with J gene TRBJ2-2; no reliable D call. This CDR3 contains 12 residues. Trimming stripped 6 bases from V and 5 bases from J, with 6 bases between. Germline CDR1 reads KGHDR; CDR2 reads SFDVKD. The CDR3 here is CATSSLTGELFF. The CDR3 DNA is TGTGCCACCAGTTCGTTAACCGGGGAGCTGTTTTTT.

Judged by abundance, this clonotype is medium-sized. CDR3 protein: CASRSPDRANTDTQYF. The CDR3 DNA reads as TGTGCCAGCAGAAGCCCGGACAGGGCAAATACAGATACGCAGTATTTT. The J gene is TRBJ2-3, the V gene TRBV12-3 or TRBV12-4, with TRBD1 matching 8 bases. The V and J ends lost 6 bases and 3 bases, in that order; junction bases with no gene match: 11. The CDR3 spans 16 residues.

V usage is TRBV7-9 and J usage is TRBJ1-5; D unclear. CDR3 size: 15 residues. Germline lookup yields CDR1 SEHNR and CDR2 FQNEAQ (reference sequence). V gave up 1 base and J gave up 0 bases, with 7 bases separating them. CDR3 residues: CASSLGQGSNQPQHF. The CDR3 bases are TGTGCCAGCAGCTTAGGACAAGGTAGCAATCAGCCCCAGCATTTT.

The chain carries TRBV10-3 and TRBJ2-1; no definite D call. V lost 3 bases, J lost 3 bases, and 3 bases lay in between. This CDR3 comprises 12 residues. CDR1 is ENHRY and CDR2 is SYGVKD in the germline V gene. For the CDR3, the DNA is TGTGCCATCAGTGATATCTACAATGAGCAGTTCTTC. Translation gives CAISDIYNEQFF.

This clonotype has a handful of counts. V usage is TRBV11-2 and J usage is TRBJ2-1; 10 bases are shared with TRBD2. The CDR3 contains 18 residues. CDR1 is SGHAT, CDR2 FQNNGV, per germline. The V segment lost 0 bases and the J segment 4 bases; nucleotides outside the gene matches: 9. CDR3: CASSLDYTVAGGYNEQFF. CDR3 DNA: TGTGCCAGCAGCTTAGACTATACGGTAGCGGGGGGTTACAATGAGCAGTTCTTC.

This clonotype was picked up many times. The rearrangement uses TRBV29-1 and TRBJ2-3; D may be TRBD2 (6 bases). Germline V lookup: CDR1 SQVTM, CDR2 ANQGSEA. The CDR3 extends over 15 amino acids. V shed 1 base and J shed 2 bases, with 13 bases lying between them. CDR3 protein: CSVEGRDGFTDTQYF. The CDR3 nucleotides read TGCAGCGTTGAAGGGAGGGACGGATTCACAGATACGCAGTATTTT.

In regard to this clonotype: A much larger clone lies a single base off, so this may be a read error. V and J are TRBV29-1 and TRBJ2-2, with D maybe TRBD2 (6 bases). Trimming stripped 3 bases from V and 2 bases from J, with 13 bases between. Per the germline V gene, CDR1 is SQVTM and CDR2 is ANQGSEA. This CDR3 contains 15 residues. CDR3 sequence: CSVDVGGVNTGELFF. CDR3 nucleotide sequence: TGCAGCGTTGATGTGGGGGGAGTCAACACCGGGGAGCTGTTTTTT.

This clonotype was seen a handful of times. The genes are TRBV11-2 and TRBJ2-7; tentatively, D is TRBD2 (5 bases). CDR3 length: 13 amino acids. Deletions cut 3 bases from V and 7 bases from J, with 13 bases between. The germline V gene has CDR1 SGHAT and CDR2 FQNNGV. The CDR3 sequence: CASSFGRGSEQYF. The DNA of the CDR3 is TGTGCCAGCAGCTTTGGTAGAGGGTCGGAGCAGTACTTC. Filled out from reference TRBV11-2 and TRBJ2-7, the complete variable domain reads EAGVAQSPRYKIIEKRQSVAFWCNPISGHATLYWYQQILGQGPKLLIQFQNNGVVDDSQLPKDRFSAERLKGVDSTLKIQPAKLEDSAVYLCASSFGRGSEQYFGPGTRLTVT.

This clonotype turned up a few times. This chain connects TRBV6-5 to TRBJ2-3; a weak D match, TRBD2 (5 bases). The CDR3 has 15 residues. Trimming shortened V by 0 bases and J by 4 bases, and 11 bases separated the two germline ends. The germline V gene encodes CDR1 MNHEY and CDR2 SVGAGI. The CDR3 nucleotides read TGTGCCAGCAGTTACTCAGGACTCGATGCAGATACGCAGTATTTT. It specifies CASSYSGLDADTQYF.

CDR3 sequence reads: CSVERQEQTDTQYF. CDR3 bases: TGCAGCGTTGAAAGACAGGAGCAAACAGATACGCAGTATTTT. This chain links TRBV29-1 with TRBJ2-3; possibly TRBD1 for D (6 bases). This CDR3 contains 14 residues. V lost 2 bases to trimming and J lost 3 bases, with 12 bases between them. CDR1 and CDR2 (germline): SQVTM, ANQGSEA.

This clonotype was observed at least ten times. V is TRBV29-1 and J is TRBJ2-5, with D perhaps matching TRBD1 (6 bases). Per the germline V gene, CDR1 is SQVTM and CDR2 is ANQGSEA. The CDR3 extends over 12 amino acids. V lost 3 bases, J lost 5 bases, and 10 bases lay in between. CDR3 DNA: TGCAGCGTTGATTTTAGGGGGGAGACCCAGTACTTC. Amino acid sequence: CSVDFRGETQYF.

This clonotype was recorded many times. This rearrangement joins TRBV28 to TRBJ2-7; D gene ambiguous. Germline assignment: CDR1 MDHEN and CDR2 SYDVKM. The CDR3 loop spans 14 amino acids. V gave up 5 bases and J gave up 4 bases, with 15 bases separating them. CDR3 protein: CASSLHPARYEQYF. The DNA for the CDR3 is TGTGCCAGCAGTCTTCATCCCGCCCGGTACGAGCAGTACTTC. Drawing the rest from reference TRBV28 and TRBJ2-7, the complete variable domain is DVKVTQSSRYLVKRTGEKVFLECVQDMDHENMFWYRQDPGLGLRLIYFSYDVKMKEKGDIPEGYSVSREKKERFSLILESASTNQTSMYLCASSLHPARYEQYFGPGTRLTVT.

In its sample, this clonotype was seen a few times. The chain is built from TRBV28 and TRBJ2-7, with 9 bases fitting TRBD1. The V gene end was trimmed by 6 bases and the J gene end by 5 bases; junction bases not matched to a gene: 8. In germline, CDR1 is MDHEN, CDR2 SYDVKM. This CDR3 spans 14 amino acids. In DNA form, the CDR3 reads TGTGCCAGCAGCCCCGGGACAGGGTTCAACGAGCAGTACTTC. Encoded protein: CASSPGTGFNEQYF.

This clonotype was counted between two and nine times. The chain carries TRBV5-1 and TRBJ2-3; TRBD2 matches at 7 bases. CDR1 is SGHRS and CDR2 is YFSETQ in the germline V gene. The CDR3 sequence is 14 residues long. V dropped 5 bases and J dropped 0; count of bases not matched to a gene: 3. The CDR3 sequence: CASRSRGSTDTQYF. The CDR3 coding sequence is TGCGCCAGCAGATCGCGGGGGAGCACAGATACGCAGTATTTT.

This clonotype was counted only a few times. This chain uses TRBV20-1 with TRBJ2-7; 9 nucleotides align to TRBD1. With 0 bases clipped from V and 1 base from J, the junction kept 1 base outside the gene matches. Germline CDR1 and CDR2: DFQATT and SNEGSKA (reference sequence). There are 14 residues in the CDR3. The CDR3 DNA reads as TGCAGTGCTAGAGACGGGACAGGGTCCTACGAGCAGTACTTC. Translating it yields CSARDGTGSYEQYF.

The gene calls are TRBV9 and TRBJ2-5; 11 nucleotides match TRBD2. The germline CDR1 and CDR2 sequences are SGDLS and YYNGEE. V was pared by 2 bases and J by 4 bases, with 13 bases of the junction left unmatched. This CDR3 contains 18 residues. CDR3 DNA sequence: TGTGCCAGCAGCGTCTCCGGGACTAGCGGAGGCCCCCGAGAGACCCAGTACTTC. Translating gives CASSVSGTSGGPRETQYF.

The table lists this clonotype with a few counts. This chain connects TRBV28 to TRBJ2-7; TRBD1 might be the D (5 bases). The germline V gene has CDR1 MDHEN and CDR2 SYDVKM. This CDR3 has 16 residues. V was clipped by 1 base and J by 2 bases, with 15 bases between them. In nucleotides, the CDR3 is TGTGCCAGCAGTTTATATATAAGTCAAGGGGCCTACGAGCAGTACTTC. It yields the protein CASSLYISQGAYEQYF.

There are a few counts of this clonotype. Relative to the germline gene, one junction end is altered; a read error may explain this. The chain employs TRBV6-2 or TRBV6-3 and TRBJ2-2; D gene ambiguous. The CDR3 contains 15 residues. The germline gives CDR1 MNHEY, CDR2 SVGEGT. The CDR3 nucleotides are TGTGCCAGCAGTTACTCGGGTTTGGTAACCGTGGAGCTGTTTTTT. It yields the protein CASSYSGLVTVELFF.

This clonotype was seen only a few times. This chain joins TRBV6-5 and TRBJ1-4; D is unresolved. V lost 5 bases and J lost 5, with 15 bases in between. In germline, CDR1 is MNHEY, CDR2 SVGAGI. This CDR3 comprises 15 residues. CDR3 residues: CASSNYPWVNEKLFF. The CDR3 DNA reads TGTGCCAGCAGTAACTACCCGTGGGTCAATGAAAAACTGTTTTTT.

This clonotype was seen at least ten times. The V and J genes are TRBV19 and TRBJ1-1, with D possibly TRBD1 on 5 matching bases. CDR1 and CDR2 (germline): LNHDA, SQIVND (reference sequence). The V and J ends lost 8 bases and 5 bases respectively, with 12 bases between them. CDR3 size: 12 residues. As DNA, the CDR3 is TGTGCCAGTCGCGGGGGGGGTACTGAAGCTTTCTTT. Residues: CASRGGGTEAFF.

This clonotype was observed a handful of times. The CDR3 region has the DNA TGTGCCAGCAGGCAGGGGTCCTACGAGCAGTACTTC. It yields the protein CASRQGSYEQYF. The gene calls are TRBV6-2 or TRBV6-3 and TRBJ2-7, with D tentatively TRBD1 (6 bases). Germline assignment: CDR1 MNHEY and CDR2 SVGEGT. V lost 6 bases to trimming and J lost 1 base, with 7 bases between them. This CDR3 comprises 12 residues.

This clonotype was counted at least ten times. The chain links TRBV5-1 to TRBJ2-1; D not resolved. The V gene's germline CDR1 is SGHRS and CDR2 YFSETQ. Trimming pared 10 bases from V and 5 bases from J, leaving 13 bases between. The length of the CDR3 is 12 residues. The CDR3 nucleotides are TGCGCCGCGTGGCGGTTGAACAATGAGCAGTTCTTC. It yields the protein CAAWRLNNEQFF.